These 26 T cell receptor beta chains originate from one sample sequenced in a study of sequential checkpoint blockade in melanoma. TCRdb keeps only in-frame clones here, not all; method: immunoSEQ multiplex PCR. The table records about 6,900 clones, approximately 80% of them present only once. Treatment specified: randomized to nivolumab then ipilimumab (arm A) or the reverse (arm B). Sequenced material: CD8+ T cells sorted from blood (inferred from file names), taken from a patient given nivolumab and ipilimumab in sequence. These TCRs come from a human donor with melanoma.

This chain joins TRBV4-2 and TRBJ2-5; TRBD2 matches at 10 bases. This CDR3 comprises 16 residues. V dropped 0 bases and J dropped 1; count of bases not matched to a gene: 2. The germline V gene encodes CDR1 LGHNA and CDR2 YNFKEQ. The CDR3: CASSQDVAGGQETQYF. CDR3 nucleotide sequence: TGTGCCAGCAGCCAAGACGTAGCGGGGGGCCAAGAGACCCAGTACTTC.

This clone is medium-sized (0.01 to 0.1%) in the sample. The chain is built from TRBV4-1 and TRBJ2-7; TRBD2 is a possible D gene (6 bases). CDR1 and CDR2 (germline): MGHRA, YSYEKL. The CDR3 contains 15 residues. Deletions cut 3 bases from V and 2 bases from J, with 14 bases between. CDR3 coding DNA: TGCGCCAGCAGCCAGGGCGGGACTGCTACCTACGAGCAGTACTTC. It specifies CASSQGGTATYEQYF.

V and J are TRBV7-6 and TRBJ2-7; unclear D gene. This CDR3 has 15 amino acids. Trimming removed 0 bases from V and 0 bases from J, with 9 bases in between. CDR1 is SGHVS, CDR2 FNYEAQ, per germline. The CDR3 nucleotides read TGTGCCAGCAGCTTAGCCCCGGGTAGCTCCTACGAGCAGTACTTC. The encoded protein is CASSLAPGSSYEQYF.

The J gene is TRBJ2-7, the V gene TRBV11-3; D is perhaps TRBD1 (7 bases). CDR3 length: 12 amino acids. Germline loops: CDR1 SGHNT, CDR2 YENEEA. V gave up 3 bases and J gave up 7 bases, with 10 bases separating them. This CDR3 is CASSLTGREQYF. CDR3 coding DNA: TGTGCCAGCAGCTTGACAGGGAGGGAGCAGTACTTC.

The table lists this clone with a count of one. This chain joins TRBV27 and TRBJ2-1; 9 bases are shared with TRBD2. Germline CDR1 is MNHEY and CDR2 is SMNVEV (reference sequence). Trimming at V came to 0 bases and at J to 4 bases, leaving 1 base not matched to a gene. This CDR3 spans 15 amino acids. In DNA, the CDR3 is TGTGCCAGCAGTTTATCTAGCGGGAGTTACAATGAGCAGTTCTTC. Translated: CASSLSSGSYNEQFF.

This chain joins TRBV6-6 and TRBJ2-7, with 9 bases fitting TRBD1. Germline CDR1 and CDR2: MNHNY and SVGAGI (reference sequence). Trimming at V came to 6 bases and at J to 4 bases, leaving 7 bases not matched to a gene. The CDR3 covers 14 residues. The CDR3 spells CASRSGTGLYEQYF. CDR3 nucleotide sequence: TGTGCCAGCAGATCCGGGACAGGGCTATACGAGCAGTACTTC.

The rearrangement links TRBV6-6 to TRBJ2-1, with 11 bases aligning to TRBD2. The CDR3 has 16 amino acids. Germline trimming cut 2 bases from V and 5 bases from J; bases unmatched to any gene: 5. In germline, CDR1 is MNHNY, CDR2 SVGAGI (reference sequence). The CDR3 DNA reads TGTGCCAGCAGTTACCCCCCGGGACTAGCGGACAATGAGCAGTTCTTC. Encoded protein: CASSYPPGLADNEQFF.

The gene calls are TRBV7-9 and TRBJ2-7, with a possible D match to TRBD1 (6 bases). Germline loops: CDR1 SEHNR, CDR2 FQNEAQ (reference sequence). V was cut by 9 bases and J by 0 bases, with 9 bases left in between. The CDR3 is made up of 12 amino acids. The CDR3 loop reads CASGGDSYEQYF. The CDR3 DNA is TGTGCCAGTGGGGGCGACTCCTACGAGCAGTACTTC.

The chain links TRBV27 to TRBJ1-1; no definite D call. The germline CDR1 and CDR2 sequences are MNHEY and SMNVEV (reference sequence). Trimming stripped 4 bases from V and 0 bases from J, with 12 bases between. The CDR3 spans 15 residues. In DNA, the CDR3 is TGTGCCAGCAGTTCCTTTTTTACAATGAACACTGAAGCTTTCTTT. It codes for CASSSFFTMNTEAFF.

The J gene is TRBJ2-2, the V gene TRBV27; D remains unclear. This CDR3 has 18 amino acids. Germline V gives CDR1 MNHEY, CDR2 SMNVEV (reference sequence). Trimming removed 5 bases from V and 0 bases from J, with 19 bases in between. The DNA for the CDR3 is TGTGCCAGCAGTCAAAGGAGTTTCCAGCCAACGAACACCGGGGAGCTGTTTTTT. As protein: CASSQRSFQPTNTGELFF.

The rearrangement uses TRBV6-5 and TRBJ2-7, with 10 bases fitting TRBD2. In germline, CDR1 is MNHEY, CDR2 SVGAGI. Trimming at V came to 2 bases and at J to 3 bases, leaving 4 bases not matched to a gene. The CDR3 extends over 15 amino acids. The CDR3 protein is CASSYGSSGGYEQYF. For the CDR3, the DNA is TGTGCCAGCAGTTACGGGTCTAGCGGGGGCTACGAGCAGTACTTC.

This chain connects TRBV5-5 to TRBJ1-2; 10 bases map to TRBD1. The germline V gene encodes CDR1 SGHKS and CDR2 YYEKEE (reference sequence). The V gene end was trimmed by 5 bases and the J gene end by 8 bases; junction bases not matched to a gene: 6. This CDR3 has 13 residues. CDR3 bases: TGTGCCAGCAGAATCGGACAGGGGGAAGGCTACACCTTC. As protein: CASRIGQGEGYTF.

The gene calls are TRBV15 and TRBJ1-4; D is possibly TRBD1 (5 bases). This CDR3 spans 13 amino acids. Germline loops: CDR1 LNHNV, CDR2 YYDKDF (reference sequence). The V end lost 3 bases, the J end lost 5 bases, and 7 bases lay between the germline ends. The CDR3 coding sequence is TGTGCCACCAGCAGGGCAGGGAATGAAAAACTGTTTTTT. It translates to CATSRAGNEKLFF.

This clone showed up just once. This chain links TRBV6-5 with TRBJ2-7; the D gene is possibly TRBD1 (6 bases). Trimming pared 6 bases from V and 5 bases from J, leaving 20 bases between. Germline values: CDR1 MNHEY, CDR2 SVGAGI. This CDR3 has 15 amino acids. The CDR3 protein is CASSATLTGIHEQYF. CDR3 in DNA: TGTGCCAGCAGCGCCACTCTGACAGGTATCCACGAGCAGTACTTC.

The genes are TRBV10-3 and TRBJ2-1; 11 bases agree with TRBD2. V gave up 4 bases and J gave up 8 bases; unmatched junction bases: 10. The germline V gene encodes CDR1 ENHRY and CDR2 SYGVKD. The CDR3 has 16 residues. CDR3 nucleotide sequence: TGTGCCATCAGTGCGCTACTAGCGGGAGCTGTGGATGAGCAGTTCTTC. Protein sequence: CAISALLAGAVDEQFF.

The gene calls are TRBV4-3 and TRBJ1-1; TRBD1 matches 8 bases. V gave up 1 base and J gave up 5 bases; unmatched junction bases: 6. Per germline, CDR1 LGHNA and CDR2 YSLEER. The CDR3 sequence is 15 residues long. The CDR3 is CASSQGTGISTEAFF. The CDR3 bases are TGCGCCAGCAGCCAAGGGACAGGGATAAGTACTGAAGCTTTCTTT.

J is TRBJ2-7 and V is TRBV6-5, with 7 bases lining up with TRBD1. V shed 0 bases, J shed 6 bases, and the junction held 8 bases outside the gene matches. CDR1 MNHEY and CDR2 SVGAGI come from the germline V gene. There are 15 residues in the CDR3. The CDR3 nucleotides are TGTGCCAGCAGTTACTCGCGAACAGGGGTGGTCGAGCAGTACTTC. Protein product: CASSYSRTGVVEQYF.

The chain couples TRBV7-9 to TRBJ2-2, with 14 bases that match TRBD2. The CDR3 is made up of 16 amino acids. Germline loops: CDR1 SEHNR, CDR2 FQNEAQ (reference sequence). V gave up 6 bases and J gave up 5 bases; unmatched junction bases: 5. The CDR3 DNA is TGTGCCAGCAGTGGGACTAGCGGGAGTTTTACCGGGGAGCTGTTTTTT. It yields the protein CASSGTSGSFTGELFF.

This chain joins TRBV19 and TRBJ2-1; the match to TRBD1 covers 10 bases. This CDR3 contains 15 residues. V shed 4 bases and J 7 bases; nucleotides not matched to a gene: 7. Germline CDR1 reads LNHDA; CDR2 reads SQIVND (reference sequence). CDR3 DNA sequence: TGTGCCAGTAGTAAGCCGGGACAGGGGATAAATGAGCAGTTCTTC. Translating gives CASSKPGQGINEQFF.

The J gene is TRBJ2-2, the V gene TRBV4-1, with a possible D match to TRBD1 (6 bases). Trimming took off 3 bases at V and 1 base at J, with 9 bases between the two ends. CDR1 MGHRA and CDR2 YSYEKL come from the germline V gene. The CDR3 totals 15 residues. Here the CDR3 DNA reads TGCGCCAGCAGCCAGGTGACAGGGAACACCGGGGAGCTGTTTTTT. It specifies CASSQVTGNTGELFF.

This clone is large in the sample. This sequence joins TRBV7-9 and TRBJ2-7; D unresolved. Trimming pared 1 base from V and 0 bases from J, leaving 7 bases between. The germline V gene has CDR1 SEHNR and CDR2 FQNEAQ (reference sequence). CDR3 size: 14 residues. This CDR3 is CASSLGAYSYEQYF. The CDR3 region has the DNA TGTGCCAGCAGCTTAGGGGCATACTCCTACGAGCAGTACTTC.

V usage is TRBV6-1 and J usage is TRBJ1-4; D uncertain. The ends were cut back, 1 base at V and 3 bases at J, with 9 bases in the middle. Germline-derived CDR1 and CDR2 are MNHNS and SASEGT. This CDR3 region has 15 residues. CDR3 region: CASSEGGEPNEKLFF. In DNA, the CDR3 is TGTGCCAGCAGTGAAGGCGGGGAACCTAATGAAAAACTGTTTTTT.

CDR3 amino acids: CASSLTSGSNYEQYF. The CDR3 DNA is TGCGCCAGCAGCCTTACTAGCGGGAGCAATTACGAGCAGTACTTC. The V call is TRBV4-1, the J call TRBJ2-7; TRBD2 agrees at 11 bases. Germline V lookup: CDR1 MGHRA, CDR2 YSYEKL. This CDR3 comprises 15 residues. The junction had 6 bases not matched to a gene; V was cut back by 4 bases and J by 4 bases.

CDR3 loop: CSVESDRESSYEQYF. The CDR3 coding sequence is TGCAGCGTTGAATCGGACAGGGAGAGCTCCTACGAGCAGTACTTC. This chain connects TRBV29-1 to TRBJ2-5, with 8 bases that match TRBD1. The J call could be wrong; TRBJ2-7 is a better fit for the DNA end. The CDR3 sequence is 15 residues long. Per the germline V gene, CDR1 is SQVTM and CDR2 is ANQGSEA.

The chain is built from TRBV6-5 and TRBJ2-7; tentatively, D is TRBD1 (5 bases). The V gene lost 4 bases and the J gene lost 2 bases, with 15 bases spanning the gap. CDR1 and CDR2 (germline): MNHEY, SVGAGI. The CDR3 covers 15 residues. The CDR3 sequence is CASSSGQGSTYEQYF. The CDR3 nucleotides read TGTGCCAGCAGTTCTGGACAAGGTTCCACCTACGAGCAGTACTTC.

The V gene is TRBV5-7, the J gene TRBJ2-5, with 7 bases lining up with TRBD1. TRBV5-7 is sorted into the ORF group, with uncertain function. CDR3 length: 14 residues. Losses at the gene ends were 0 bases for V and 2 bases for J; bases not matched to a gene: 1. The DNA of the CDR3 is TGTGCCAGCAGCTTGGAACAGGGGCAAGAGACCCAGTACTTC. Protein sequence: CASSLEQGQETQYF.